This paragraph covers one TCR beta chain sequence. Additional DNA sequences in this sample encode the identical CDR3. Clones were read by immunoSEQ multiplex PCR, and TCRdb kept only the in-frame ones, dropping some. Of about 2 million clones listed, about 95% are singletons. The entry originates in a study of shared clonotypes between healthy human individuals. CDR3 length: 13 residues. Germline CDR1 MNHEY, CDR2 SMNVEV (reference sequence). The V end was cut by 4 bases, the J end by 2 bases, with 5 bases between. CD45RO-negative, CCR7-selected cells formed the naive CD8 fraction, which excluded terminally differentiated effector memory CD45RA+ cells.

Sequencing used naive CD8+ T cells sorted from blood. The genes are TRBV27 and TRBJ2-2; D gene uncertain. The TCR originated in a man aged 18 to 30 in good health. The CDR3 DNA follows: TGTGCCAGCAGTTACGGTAACACCGGGGAGCTGTTTTTT. Its protein is CASSYGNTGELFF.